The 4 T cell receptor beta chains given below trace back to one sample, sequenced in a study of blood T cell repertoires in COVID-19. Data came from immunoSEQ multiplex PCR; TCRdb stores just in-frame clones and leaves some out. Of about 140,000 clones listed, about 83% are singletons. Sequenced material: PBMCs or T cells enriched from blood (not recorded which). The receptors derive from a woman in her 50s with acute COVID-19.

This chain uses TRBV24-1 with TRBJ2-1; D is perhaps TRBD2 (5 bases). The V gene lost 7 bases and the J gene lost 7 bases, with 22 bases spanning the gap. The CDR3 loop spans 16 amino acids. Germline CDR1 KGHDR, CDR2 SFDVKD. CDR3: CATRERPAEPWNEQFF. CDR3 nucleotides: TGTGCCACCAGGGAGAGGCCAGCGGAGCCCTGGAATGAGCAGTTCTTC.

This clone came up a few times. The chain carries TRBV2 and TRBJ1-2, with a possible D match to TRBD1 (6 bases). CDR3 length equals 16 residues. Trimming shortened V by 7 bases and J by 5 bases, and 23 bases separated the two germline ends. Germline assignment: CDR1 SNHLY and CDR2 FYNNEI. CDR3 bases: TGTGCCAGCACCATGAAAAGCGGGGGGCCTGGGTATGGCTACACCTTC. As protein: CASTMKSGGPGYGYTF.

This sequence joins TRBV5-6 and TRBJ1-1; TRBD1 aligns across 7 bases. The length of the CDR3 is 16 residues. CDR1 and CDR2 from the germline V gene are SGHDT and YYEEEE. V lost 5 bases, J lost 7 bases, and 17 bases stayed unmatched. CDR3 nucleotides: TGTGCCAGCAGTCCGTTCAAGACAGGGAATACACATGAAGCTTTCTTT. This translates into CASSPFKTGNTHEAFF.

The chain recombines TRBV29-1 with TRBJ1-2; D gene unclear. Trimming cost V 5 bases and J 3 bases, with 19 bases left between them. CDR3 length equals 15 residues. The germline CDR1 and CDR2 sequences are SQVTM and ANQGSEA. The CDR3 region is CSVLDPTEEDYGYTF. The CDR3 DNA reads TGCAGCGTTTTAGACCCGACTGAGGAGGACTATGGCTACACCTTC.